The present TCR beta chain was sequenced within a study of human T cells and chemical hapten exposure. Extraction of total RNA was performed on unfractionated whole blood. TCRdb processed the 5' RACE reads anew with MiXCR; each CDR3 protein has one entry. In the table there are more than 60,000 distinct CDR3 sequences, approximately 15% of which are singletons. V was clipped by 6 bases and J by 2 bases; unmatched bases: 7. The CDR3 sequence is 16 residues long. Germline CDR1 is MNHEY and CDR2 is SVGAGI. This clonotype has only a few counts. This TCR derives from a female donor in good health. J is TRBJ2-3 and V is TRBV6-5, with 11 positions matching TRBD2. CDR3: CASRPLAGVNTDTQYF. The CDR3 DNA reads as TGTGCCAGCAGGCCACTAGCGGGGGTTAACACAGATACGCAGTATTTT.